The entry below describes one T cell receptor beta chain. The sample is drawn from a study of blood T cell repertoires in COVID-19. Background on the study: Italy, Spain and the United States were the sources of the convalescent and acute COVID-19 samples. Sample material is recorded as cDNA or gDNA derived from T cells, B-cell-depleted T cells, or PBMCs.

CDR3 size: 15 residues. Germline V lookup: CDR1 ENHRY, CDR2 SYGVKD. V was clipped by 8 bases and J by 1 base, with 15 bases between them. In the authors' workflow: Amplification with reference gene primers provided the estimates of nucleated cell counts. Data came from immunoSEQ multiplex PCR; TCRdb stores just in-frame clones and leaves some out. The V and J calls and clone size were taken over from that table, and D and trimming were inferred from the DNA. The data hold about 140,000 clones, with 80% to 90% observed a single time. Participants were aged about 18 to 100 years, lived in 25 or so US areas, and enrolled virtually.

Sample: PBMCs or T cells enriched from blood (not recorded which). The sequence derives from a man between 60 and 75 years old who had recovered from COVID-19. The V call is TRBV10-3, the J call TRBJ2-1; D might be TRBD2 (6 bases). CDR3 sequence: CAIADGRGSYNEQFF. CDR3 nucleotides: TGTGCCATCGCCGACGGGAGAGGTTCCTACAATGAGCAGTTCTTC.